Shown below are 5 T cell receptor beta chains from a single sample sequenced in a study of blood T cell repertoires in COVID-19. The assay was immunoSEQ multiplex PCR, and TCRdb's table has in-frame clones only and misses some. The sample lists more than 200,000 clones, roughly nine tenths occurring once. Input material: peripheral blood. The source is a middle-aged man with acute or convalescent COVID-19.

The chain links TRBV7-6 to TRBJ2-2; 8 bases line up with TRBD1. Germline trimming cut 5 bases from V and 7 bases from J; bases unmatched to any gene: 12. The CDR3 covers 16 residues. CDR1 SGHVS and CDR2 FNYEAQ come from the germline V gene. For the CDR3, the DNA is TGTGCCAGCAGCCTAAGCTCGGACAGGGTTAGCGGGGAGCTGTTTTTT. Residues: CASSLSSDRVSGELFF. Full variable domain (outside the CDR3, taken from reference TRBV7-6 and TRBJ2-2): GAGVSQSPRYKVTKRGQDVALRCDPISGHVSLYWYRQALGQGPEFLTYFNYEAQQDKSGLPNDRFSAERPEGSISTLTIQRTEQRDSAMYRCASSLSSDRVSGELFFGEGSRLTVL.

V and J are TRBV30 and TRBJ2-3, with D unclear. Germline CDR1 GTSNPN, CDR2 SVGIG (reference sequence). Trimming removed 1 base at V and 4 bases at J, with 12 bases between. The CDR3 sequence is 14 residues long. CDR3 amino acids: CAWSDLRLSDTQYF. The CDR3 DNA follows: TGTGCCTGGAGTGACCTGAGGCTCTCAGATACGCAGTATTTT. Full variable domain (missing parts from reference TRBV30 and TRBJ2-3): SQTIHQWPATLVQPVGSPLSLECTVEGTSNPNLYWYRQAAGRGLQLLFYSVGIGQISSEVPQNLSASRPQDRQFILSSKKLLLSDSGFYLCAWSDLRLSDTQYFGPGTRLTVL.

The chain joins TRBV6-2 or TRBV6-3 to TRBJ2-7; TRBD1 aligns across 7 bases. V trimming: 0 bases; J trimming: 4 bases; junction bases outside the gene matches: 12. Germline CDR1 MNHEY, CDR2 SVGEGT. The length of the CDR3 is 17 residues. DNA of the CDR3: TGTGCCAGCAGTTACTCGATTAATCCAGGGGGTAAATACGAGCAGTACTTC. Translating it yields CASSYSINPGGKYEQYF.

J is TRBJ1-6 and V is TRBV28, with a possible D match to TRBD1 (5 bases). Between the trimmed V and J ends, which lost 2 bases and 9 bases, there was a span of 14 bases. Germline-derived CDR1 and CDR2 are MDHEN and SYDVKM. The CDR3 is 15 residues long. The CDR3 loop is CASSLQGRIGSPLHF. CDR3 bases: TGTGCCAGCAGTTTACAGGGCAGGATAGGTTCACCCCTCCACTTT. The complete variable domain, with remaining parts taken from reference TRBV28 and TRBJ1-6, reads DVKVTQSSRYLVKRTGEKVFLECVQDMDHENMFWYRQDPGLGLRLIYFSYDVKMKEKGDIPEGYSVSREKKERFSLILESASTNQTSMYLCASSLQGRIGSPLHFGNGTRLTVT.

The chain joins TRBV30 to TRBJ1-3, with D unclear. Germline V gene data show CDR1 as GTSNPN and CDR2 as SVGIG (reference sequence). Trimming left V 5 bases short and J 0 bases short, with 8 bases between. This CDR3 has 13 residues. CDR3 loop: CAWGQDSGNTIYF. CDR3 coding DNA: TGTGCCTGGGGTCAGGACTCTGGAAACACCATATATTTT.